The rows below give T cell receptor beta chains drawn from one sample of a study of T cells after yellow fever vaccination. TCRdb re-called the 5' RACE reads with MiXCR, one entry per CDR3 protein. Of 510,000 or so distinct CDR3 sequences in the sample, approximately 21% are singletons; the top ten hold roughly an eighth. The input for sequencing was PBMCs, taken 15 days after the yellow fever booster vaccination. These receptors all stem from a young man who received the YFV17D yellow fever vaccine. CDR3s include the opening cysteine and the closing phenylalanine or tryptophan. A D gene is named only where the DNA matches it firmly. Expanded clones are given a class, and other clones once, few, many or no size at all.

v_call: TRBV7-6
clone_size: .
cdr3_length: 13
j_call: TRBJ2-1
d_call: TRBD1
cdr3_nt: TGTGCCAGCAGTAGACAGGGGCCGACTGAGCAGTTCTTC
cdr3_aa: CASSRQGPTEQFF

v_call: TRBV12-3/TRBV12-4
clone_size: few
cdr3_length: 13
j_call: TRBJ2-3
d_call: .
cdr3_nt: TGTGCCAGCAGGGCAGGGGGCACAGATACGCAGTATTTT
cdr3_aa: CASRAGGTDTQYF

v_call: TRBV9
clone_size: .
cdr3_length: 14
j_call: TRBJ2-7
d_call: .
cdr3_nt: TGTGCCAGCAGCGCAACGGGTGGTTCCTACGAGCAGTACTTC
cdr3_aa: CASSATGGSYEQYF

v_call: TRBV12-3/TRBV12-4
clone_size: few
cdr3_length: 14
j_call: TRBJ2-3
d_call: TRBD2
cdr3_nt: TGTGCCAGCAGTTTAACAGCGGGAACTGATACGCAGTATTTT
cdr3_aa: CASSLTAGTDTQYF

v_call: TRBV3-1
clone_size: .
cdr3_length: 17
j_call: TRBJ2-1
d_call: TRBD2
cdr3_nt: TGTGCCAGCAGCCCCTCTAGCGGGAGGGAACCCTACAATGAGCAGTTCTTC
cdr3_aa: CASSPSSGREPYNEQFF

v_call: TRBV4-2
clone_size: .
cdr3_length: 17
j_call: TRBJ2-1
d_call: .
cdr3_nt: TGTGCCAGCAGCCAAGAGGGGACAGCGGGAGTGTACAATGAGCAGTTCTTC
cdr3_aa: CASSQEGTAGVYNEQFF

v_call: TRBV7-2
clone_size: .
cdr3_length: 16
j_call: TRBJ2-7
d_call: TRBD1
cdr3_nt: TGTGCCAGCAGCACCCTGAGGGACAGGGGGAGAAACGAGCAGTACTTC
cdr3_aa: CASSTLRDRGRNEQYF

v_call: TRBV5-5
clone_size: few
cdr3_length: 16
j_call: TRBJ2-2
d_call: .
cdr3_nt: TGTGCCAGCAGCTTGGCCGGGACTGTGAACACCGGGGAGCTGTTTTTT
cdr3_aa: CASSLAGTVNTGELFF

v_call: TRBV9
clone_size: .
cdr3_length: 14
j_call: TRBJ2-5
d_call: TRBD2
cdr3_nt: TGTGCCAGCAGCGTAGACGGGAGGGAAGAGACCCAGTACTTC
cdr3_aa: CASSVDGREETQYF

v_call: TRBV7-2
clone_size: few
cdr3_length: 14
j_call: TRBJ2-5
d_call: TRBD2
cdr3_nt: TGTGCCAGCAGCCATAGCGGGAGTAAGGAGACCCAGTACTTC
cdr3_aa: CASSHSGSKETQYF

v_call: TRBV6-1
clone_size: few
cdr3_length: 15
j_call: TRBJ1-2
d_call: TRBD1
cdr3_nt: TGTGCCAGCAACCCGGCCGGAGACAGGGGGGGTGGCTACACCTTC
cdr3_aa: CASNPAGDRGGGYTF

v_call: TRBV7-2
clone_size: .
cdr3_length: 13
j_call: TRBJ2-4
d_call: .
cdr3_nt: TGTGCCAGCAGCACTACTTATGGAAACATTCAGTACTTC
cdr3_aa: CASSTTYGNIQYF

v_call: TRBV30
clone_size: .
cdr3_length: 14
j_call: TRBJ1-2
d_call: .
cdr3_nt: TGTGCCTGGGATACAGGTTTTACTCTCTATGGCTACACCTTC
cdr3_aa: CAWDTGFTLYGYTF

v_call: TRBV4-3
clone_size: few
cdr3_length: 17
j_call: TRBJ1-6
d_call: .
cdr3_nt: TGCGCCAGCAGCCAGCTCGAAAGACGCTCCTATAATTCACCCCTCCACTTT
cdr3_aa: CASSQLERRSYNSPLHF

v_call: TRBV7-7
clone_size: few
cdr3_length: 14
j_call: TRBJ2-7
d_call: .
cdr3_nt: TGTGCCAGCAGCTTGAGCCGGGACTCCTACGAGCAGTACTTC
cdr3_aa: CASSLSRDSYEQYF

v_call: TRBV7-9
clone_size: few
cdr3_length: 17
j_call: TRBJ2-2
d_call: TRBD2
cdr3_nt: TGTGCCATCCCCGGGACTAGGACCCGCCAAGTCGCCGGGGAGCTGTTTTTT
cdr3_aa: CAIPGTRTRQVAGELFF

v_call: TRBV5-1
clone_size: .
cdr3_length: 16
j_call: TRBJ2-2
d_call: .
cdr3_nt: TGCGCCAGCAGCTGGAGCGAAGCGGCGAACACCGGGGAGCTGTTTTTT
cdr3_aa: CASSWSEAANTGELFF

v_call: TRBV7-6
clone_size: .
cdr3_length: 17
j_call: TRBJ2-3
d_call: .
cdr3_nt: TGTGCCAGCAGCTTAGAAGTTGCGGGAACAAGCACAGATACGCAGTATTTT
cdr3_aa: CASSLEVAGTSTDTQYF

v_call: TRBV7-6
clone_size: .
cdr3_length: 15
j_call: TRBJ2-7
d_call: .
cdr3_nt: TGTGCCAGCAGCTTAGCGGGGGACCCCCGGTACGAGCAGTACTTC
cdr3_aa: CASSLAGDPRYEQYF

v_call: TRBV12-3/TRBV12-4
clone_size: few
cdr3_length: 15
j_call: TRBJ2-1
d_call: .
cdr3_nt: TGTGCCAGCAGTTCCGGGAGACAGGGCTACAATGAGCAGTTCTTC
cdr3_aa: CASSSGRQGYNEQFF

v_call: TRBV7-8
clone_size: few
cdr3_length: 13
j_call: TRBJ2-5
d_call: .
cdr3_nt: TGTGCCAGCAGCATCGACTCAGGGCAGACCCAGTACTTC
cdr3_aa: CASSIDSGQTQYF

v_call: TRBV12-3/TRBV12-4
clone_size: .
cdr3_length: 16
j_call: TRBJ2-7
d_call: .
cdr3_nt: TGTGCCAGCAGTCTCAGGGGGGGTACGGCTGTCTACGAGCAGTACTTC
cdr3_aa: CASSLRGGTAVYEQYF

v_call: TRBV27
clone_size: few
cdr3_length: 15
j_call: TRBJ1-5
d_call: .
cdr3_nt: TGTGCCAGCAGTTTAACGGGAGTTGGGGGCCAGCCCCAGCATTTT
cdr3_aa: CASSLTGVGGQPQHF

v_call: TRBV5-4
clone_size: few
cdr3_length: 15
j_call: TRBJ2-6
d_call: .
cdr3_nt: TGTGCCAGCTCCTCGTTCGGCTCTGGGGCCAACGTCCTGACTTTC
cdr3_aa: CASSSFGSGANVLTF

v_call: TRBV24-1
clone_size: .
cdr3_length: 16
j_call: TRBJ1-5
d_call: TRBD1
cdr3_nt: TGTGCCACCAGTGATCGGACAGGGTCTAGCAATCAGCCCCAGCATTTT
cdr3_aa: CATSDRTGSSNQPQHF

v_call: TRBV27
clone_size: .
cdr3_length: 12
j_call: TRBJ2-1
d_call: .
cdr3_nt: TGTGCCAGCAGGACACAGGGTCTTGAGCAGTTCTTC
cdr3_aa: CASRTQGLEQFF

v_call: TRBV5-6
clone_size: many
cdr3_length: 13
j_call: TRBJ2-2
d_call: .
cdr3_nt: TGTGCCAGCAGCACAGGGAACACCGGGGAGCTGTTTTTT
cdr3_aa: CASSTGNTGELFF

v_call: TRBV29-1
clone_size: few
cdr3_length: 13
j_call: TRBJ2-7
d_call: .
cdr3_nt: TGCAGCGTTGAAGATCTAGGAGAACGAAGGCAGTACTTC
cdr3_aa: CSVEDLGERRQYF

v_call: TRBV7-8
clone_size: few
cdr3_length: 17
j_call: TRBJ2-4
d_call: TRBD2
cdr3_nt: TGTGCCAGCAGCTCCCCGACAGCGGGACTAGCCAAAAACATTCAGTACTTC
cdr3_aa: CASSSPTAGLAKNIQYF

v_call: TRBV6-6
clone_size: few
cdr3_length: 13
j_call: TRBJ2-2
d_call: .
cdr3_nt: TGTGCCAGCAGCTACGCCCCCACCGGGGAGCTGTTTTTT
cdr3_aa: CASSYAPTGELFF